This entry lists 24 T cell receptor beta chains sequenced from one sample in a study of T-cell reconstitution after alpha-beta-depleted transplantation in children. A library of TCRbeta sequences, prepared with unique molecular identifiers, was generated. Via MiXCR, TCRdb re-called the PCR reads, giving one row per CDR3 protein. The table has 500,000 or so distinct CDR3 sequences, over 25% seen once; the top ten hold 2.4%. The sample in question was PBMCs from the stem cell graft donor, obtained from the stem cell graft. These receptors came from a human donor who donated a stem cell graft to a child with aplastic anemia.

This clonotype was found a few times. The V gene is TRBV6-5, the J gene TRBJ2-1; 9 bases are shared with TRBD2. J gave up 6 bases and V 5 bases, and 11 bases lay outside the gene matches. This CDR3 contains 16 residues. Germline-derived CDR1 and CDR2 are MNHEY and SVGAGI. The CDR3 DNA is TGTGCCAGCAGTCCTCCAGGGGTAGCGGGAGTCAATGAGCAGTTCTTC. Amino acids: CASSPPGVAGVNEQFF.

This clonotype has only a few counts. The chain has TRBV29-1 and TRBJ2-4, with 8 bases fitting TRBD1. The CDR3 consists of 12 residues. J was trimmed by 12 bases and V by 1 base; bases with no gene match: 5. Germline-derived CDR1 and CDR2 are SQVTM and ANQGSEA. The CDR3 DNA sequence: TGCAGCGTTGAAGGGACAGGGCGCGATCAGTACTTC. It codes for CSVEGTGRDQYF.

The chain is built from TRBV12-3 or TRBV12-4 and TRBJ1-4, with unresolved D. The V gene lost 9 bases and the J gene lost 5 bases, with 16 bases spanning the gap. This CDR3 region has 14 residues. Written as DNA, the CDR3 is TGTGCCAGTAGCCCTGGGCACCAAAATGAAAAACTGTTTTTT. Its protein product is CASSPGHQNEKLFF.

This clonotype has a handful of counts. The chain joins TRBV29-1 to TRBJ2-5; possibly TRBD1 for D (6 bases). CDR1 is SQVTM and CDR2 is ANQGSEA in the germline V gene. This CDR3 has 12 residues. The V end lost 4 bases, the J end lost 7 bases, and 13 bases lay between the germline ends. CDR3 residues: CSVGGGGGTQYF. The CDR3 coding sequence is TGCAGCGTTGGTGGGGGCGGTGGGACCCAGTACTTC.

The chain uses TRBV5-1 and TRBJ1-1, with D unclear. Trimming pared 9 bases from V and 6 bases from J, leaving 6 bases between. There are 9 residues in the CDR3. CDR1 and CDR2 from the germline V gene are SGHRS and YFSETQ. The CDR3 nucleotides read TGCGCCATAGGTGCTGAAGCTTTCTTT. It translates to CAIGAEAFF.

This clonotype occurred a few times. The V call is TRBV7-2, the J call TRBJ2-5; 7 bases match TRBD2. The junction had 9 bases not matched to a gene; V was cut back by 5 bases and J by 3 bases. Germline V lookup: CDR1 SGHTA, CDR2 FQGNSA. This CDR3 has 15 amino acids. This CDR3 is CASSLRWGREETQYF. CDR3 bases: TGTGCCAGCAGCCTGAGATGGGGGAGGGAAGAGACCCAGTACTTC. The whole variable domain, filled in from reference TRBV7-2 and TRBJ2-5, reads GAGVSQSPSNKVTEKGKDVELRCDPISGHTALYWYRQSLGQGLEFLIYFQGNSAPDKSGLPSDRFSAERTGGSVSTLTIQRTQQEDSAVYLCASSLRWGREETQYFGPGTRLLVL.

This chain joins TRBV20-1 and TRBJ2-5; 8 positions agree with TRBD2. The germline V gene has CDR1 DFQATT and CDR2 SNEGSKA (reference sequence). After removal of 7 bases from V and 4 bases from J, the junction contained 11 bases not matched to a gene. CDR3 length: 14 amino acids. The CDR3 reads CSGLGSGRVETQYF. In nucleotides, the CDR3 is TGCAGTGGCCTGGGAAGCGGGAGAGTAGAGACCCAGTACTTC.

This clonotype was seen a handful of times. J is TRBJ1-1 and V is TRBV20-1; D is ambiguous. Germline V lookup: CDR1 DFQATT, CDR2 SNEGSKA (reference sequence). V was trimmed by 6 bases and J by 4 bases, leaving 6 bases between them. The CDR3 consists of 10 residues. The CDR3, as DNA: TGCAGTGCACGACCCACTGAAGCTTTCTTT. Protein sequence: CSARPTEAFF.

The chain links TRBV6-1 to TRBJ1-5; D perhaps matches TRBD1 (5 bases). This CDR3 comprises 13 residues. Trimming pared 4 bases from V and 6 bases from J, leaving 10 bases between. The germline CDR1 and CDR2 sequences are MNHNS and SASEGT. CDR3 amino acids: CASSGAGIQPQHF. CDR3 DNA: TGTGCCAGCAGTGGGGCAGGGATTCAGCCCCAGCATTTT.

In its sample, this clonotype was seen a few times. The chain joins TRBV7-6 to TRBJ2-5, with 9 nucleotides matching TRBD2. Trimming cost V 5 bases and J 5 bases; bases outside gene matches: 9. The CDR3 totals 15 residues. Germline V gene lookup returns CDR1 SGHVS and CDR2 FNYEAQ. The CDR3 loop is CASSRLAGVSETQYF. CDR3 nucleotides: TGTGCCAGCAGCCGTTTAGCGGGAGTGTCTGAGACCCAGTACTTC. The complete variable domain, with remaining parts taken from reference TRBV7-6 and TRBJ2-5, reads GAGVSQSPRYKVTKRGQDVALRCDPISGHVSLYWYRQALGQGPEFLTYFNYEAQQDKSGLPNDRFSAERPEGSISTLTIQRTEQRDSAMYRCASSRLAGVSETQYFGPGTRLLVL.

This clonotype was observed a few times. The rearrangement joins TRBV27 to TRBJ2-1; possibly TRBD1 for D (5 bases). From germline, CDR1 is MNHEY and CDR2 SMNVEV (reference sequence). This CDR3 comprises 14 residues. V lost 7 bases, J lost 7 bases, and 17 bases lay in between. CDR3 loop: CASTHNIDRNEQFF. DNA for the CDR3: TGTGCCAGCACCCACAATATTGACAGAAATGAGCAGTTCTTC.

V usage is TRBV5-4 and J usage is TRBJ2-5, with D possibly matching TRBD2 (6 bases). Germline V lookup: CDR1 SGHNT, CDR2 YYREEE (reference sequence). This CDR3 has 15 amino acids. The V end was cut by 0 bases, the J end by 1 base, with 10 bases between. In DNA, the CDR3 is TGTGCCAGCAGCTTGGCCCAGCGGGCCCAAGAGACCCAGTACTTC. Residues: CASSLAQRAQETQYF. Filled out from reference TRBV5-4 and TRBJ2-5, the complete variable domain reads ETGVTQSPTHLIKTRGQQVTLRCSSQSGHNTVSWYQQALGQGPQFIFQYYREEENGRGNFPPRFSGLQFPNYSSELNVNALELDDSALYLCASSLAQRAQETQYFGPGTRLLVL.

This clonotype was observed a handful of times. The chain employs TRBV6-2 or TRBV6-3 and TRBJ2-1; D remains unclear. The CDR3 consists of 14 residues. The germline gives CDR1 MNHEY, CDR2 SVGEGT. With 7 bases removed from V and 0 bases from J, the gap between germline ends came to 10 bases. For the CDR3, the DNA is TGTGCCAGCACCTCGGTGAGCTCCTACAATGAGCAGTTCTTC. It is translated as CASTSVSSYNEQFF.

The rearrangement links TRBV20-1 to TRBJ2-7; 12 nucleotides line up with TRBD2. The germline V gene encodes CDR1 DFQATT and CDR2 SNEGSKA (reference sequence). The CDR3 is made up of 16 amino acids. V was clipped by 8 bases and J by 6 bases; unmatched bases: 17. In DNA form, the CDR3 reads TGCAGTTCATTTCCCCTCCTAGCGGGAGGGCGGTCCGAGCAGTACTTC. Its translation: CSSFPLLAGGRSEQYF.

V gene TRBV9 combines with J gene TRBJ2-6; D is unresolved. V was shortened by 7 bases and J by 8 bases, with 10 bases between the two germline ends. This CDR3 contains 12 residues. CDR1 is SGDLS and CDR2 is YYNGEE in the germline V gene. CDR3 residues: CASGLRTNVLTF. As DNA, the CDR3 is TGTGCCAGCGGCCTACGGACCAACGTCCTGACTTTC.

This sequence joins TRBV29-1 and TRBJ2-1; 11 bases agree with TRBD2. Looked up from germline, CDR1 is SQVTM and CDR2 is ANQGSEA. With 5 bases clipped from V and 6 bases from J, the junction kept 6 bases outside the gene matches. The CDR3 length is 14 residues. CDR3 coding DNA: TGCAGCGTTACGATAGCGGGAGGGGTCAATGAGCAGTTCTTC. Protein product: CSVTIAGGVNEQFF.

The chain has TRBV20-1 and TRBJ1-2, with TRBD1 identical over 10 bases. Unmatched junction bases numbered 10, after V lost 0 bases and J lost 6 bases. The CDR3 spans 16 residues. Germline assignment: CDR1 DFQATT and CDR2 SNEGSKA (reference sequence). CDR3 residues: CSARDATGTGEDGYTF. The CDR3 bases are TGCAGTGCTAGAGATGCAACCGGGACAGGGGAGGATGGCTACACCTTC.

The chain combines TRBV5-6 with TRBJ2-3; D gene unclear. The germline V gene encodes CDR1 SGHDT and CDR2 YYEEEE. This CDR3 spans 16 amino acids. With 1 base removed from V and 4 bases from J, the gap between germline ends came to 16 bases. Written as DNA, the CDR3 is TGTGCCAGCAGCTTGACACCTCTGAAGGTCGCAGATACGCAGTATTTT. This sequence encodes CASSLTPLKVADTQYF.

This chain connects TRBV2 to TRBJ1-1, with 8 bases lining up with TRBD1. V shed 8 bases, J shed 6 bases, and the junction held 5 bases outside the gene matches. The CDR3 consists of 12 residues. Per germline, CDR1 SNHLY and CDR2 FYNNEI. CDR3 DNA: TGTGCCAGCGGGGACAGGTGGTCTGAAGCTTTCTTT. Translation gives CASGDRWSEAFF.

This chain joins TRBV12-3 or TRBV12-4 and TRBJ2-3; 13 bases are a match to TRBD2. The CDR3 covers 16 residues. J lost 7 bases, V lost 2 bases, and 6 bases had no gene match. CDR3 region: CASSLRTSGSMHTQYF. DNA for the CDR3: TGTGCCAGCAGTTTACGGACTAGCGGGAGTATGCATACGCAGTATTTT.

The V and J genes are TRBV4-3 and TRBJ1-3; D is unresolved. Germline V gene lookup returns CDR1 LGHNA and CDR2 YSLEER. The V gene lost 1 base and the J gene lost 7 bases, with 11 bases spanning the gap. The CDR3 contains 14 residues. DNA for the CDR3: TGCGCCAGCAGCCAAGGGGTCTTCCCGAACACCATATATTTT. It translates to CASSQGVFPNTIYF.

The genes are TRBV5-1 and TRBJ1-1, with a weak D call TRBD1 (6 bases). This CDR3 region has 15 residues. Germline V gene data show CDR1 as SGHRS and CDR2 as YFSETQ. The V end lost 1 base, the J end lost 3 bases, and 13 bases lay between the germline ends. The chain's CDR3 is CASSLSRGAHTEAFF. The CDR3 DNA reads as TGCGCCAGCAGCTTGTCACGGGGGGCGCACACTGAAGCTTTCTTT. The entire variable domain, with the rest obtained from reference TRBV5-1 and TRBJ1-1, is as follows: KAGVTQTPRYLIKTRGQQVTLSCSPISGHRSVSWYQQTPGQGLQFLFEYFSETQRNKGNFPGRFSGRQFSNSRSEMNVSTLELGDSALYLCASSLSRGAHTEAFFGQGTRLTVV.

The J gene is TRBJ2-6, the V gene TRBV5-1; 10 bases are shared with TRBD1. The J segment lost 4 bases and the V segment lost 4 bases, leaving 11 bases of the junction unmatched. Germline CDR1 SGHRS, CDR2 YFSETQ. This CDR3 contains 18 residues. The CDR3 DNA reads TGCGCCAGCAGCGGACTGACAGGGGGCGCCGGAGGGGCCAACGTCCTGACTTTC. Translation: CASSGLTGGAGGANVLTF.

This chain joins TRBV12-3 or TRBV12-4 and TRBJ2-2; 8 bases match TRBD1. The length of the CDR3 is 15 residues. The trim removed 7 bases at V and 6 bases at J, leaving 10 bases unmatched. CDR3 coding DNA: TGTGCCAGCAAGATCCTGGACAGGGACGCCGGGGAGCTGTTTTTT. Translating it yields CASKILDRDAGELFF.